The 25 T cell receptor beta chains reported below all come from one sample, sequenced in a study of T-cell reconstitution after alpha-beta-depleted transplantation in children. Unique molecular identifiers were built into the TCRbeta library. TCRdb reprocessed the PCR reads with MiXCR, giving one entry per CDR3 protein. The sample yields approximately 400,000 distinct CDR3 sequences, roughly a tenth seen once. This material consisted of PBMCs from the stem cell graft donor, taken from the stem cell graft. These receptors were obtained from a human donor who donated a stem cell graft to a child with acute myeloid leukemia.

In its sample, this clonotype was seen a few times. The chain recombines TRBV4-2 with TRBJ1-6; the D is unclear. The V end lost 0 bases, the J end lost 7 bases, and 10 bases lay between the germline ends. This CDR3 region has 15 residues. CDR1 is LGHNA and CDR2 is YNFKEQ in the germline V gene. In nucleotides, the CDR3 is TGTGCCAGCAGCCAAGACAGGCTTTGGAATTCACCCCTCCACTTT. The encoded protein is CASSQDRLWNSPLHF.

Remarks on this clonotype: A clone one base away is much larger, so this may be a read error. The rearrangement joins TRBV4-1 to TRBJ2-1; 12 nucleotides line up with TRBD2. This CDR3 is 15 amino acids long. The V segment lost 3 bases and the J segment 12 bases; nucleotides outside the gene matches: 9. CDR1 and CDR2 from the germline V gene are MGHRA and YSYEKL. CDR3 coding DNA: TGCGCCAGCAGCCAGGGACTAGCGGGCCGTGGGGGGCAGTTCTTC. This sequence encodes CASSQGLAGRGGQFF.

This clonotype was seen only a few times. The chain couples TRBV5-1 to TRBJ1-1; D is undetermined. The CDR3 spans 14 residues. Germline V gives CDR1 SGHRS, CDR2 YFSETQ. Trimming took off 0 bases at V and 5 bases at J, with 11 bases between the two ends. CDR3 in DNA: TGCGCCAGCAGCTTGGAGGTTGAAAAGACTGAAGCTTTCTTT. Translating gives CASSLEVEKTEAFF. Supplemented by reference TRBV5-1 and TRBJ1-1, the full variable domain reads KAGVTQTPRYLIKTRGQQVTLSCSPISGHRSVSWYQQTPGQGLQFLFEYFSETQRNKGNFPGRFSGRQFSNSRSEMNVSTLELGDSALYLCASSLEVEKTEAFFGQGTRLTVV.

This clonotype was picked up one time. This chain links TRBV18 with TRBJ1-5; tentative D call: TRBD1 (6 bases). The CDR3 contains 14 residues. Germline V gene data show CDR1 as KGHSH and CDR2 as LQKENI. Trimming removed 1 base from V and 5 bases from J, with 9 bases in between. CDR3 protein: CASSPRSGDQPQHF. The CDR3 DNA is TGTGCCAGCTCACCACGGTCAGGGGATCAGCCCCAGCATTTT.

This clonotype came up a few times. The chain joins TRBV5-1 to TRBJ2-7, with TRBD1 matching 12 bases. The trim removed 4 bases at V and 3 bases at J, leaving 14 bases unmatched. The CDR3 consists of 18 residues. The germline V gene has CDR1 SGHRS and CDR2 YFSETQ. The CDR3 coding sequence is TGCGCCAGCAGCCCCCGGGACAGGGGGCTCCCCCCCTACTACGAGCAGTACTTC. This codes for CASSPRDRGLPPYYEQYF.

In the case of this clonotype: This may come from a read error, since a much larger clone is one base off. Since no conserved phenylalanine or tryptophan closes the CDR3, a read error is the likely cause. J is TRBJ2-3 and V is TRBV10-3, with D uncertain. Trimming left V 0 bases short and J 0 bases short, with 10 bases between. CDR3 length: 16 amino acids. Germline V gene data show CDR1 as ENHRY and CDR2 as SYGVKD. The chain's CDR3 is CAISESFGTSTDTQYL. Written as DNA, the CDR3 is TGTGCCATCAGTGAGTCCTTTGGTACTAGCACAGATACGCAGTATTTG.

This clonotype appeared a few times. The J gene is TRBJ2-1, the V gene TRBV5-1; 7 bases fit TRBD1. From germline, CDR1 is SGHRS and CDR2 YFSETQ. The CDR3 is 16 amino acids. V dropped 0 bases and J dropped 4; count of bases not matched to a gene: 7. The CDR3, as DNA: TGCGCCAGCAGCTTGGACAGGGGCCCCCCTTACAATGAGCAGTTCTTC. It encodes CASSLDRGPPYNEQFF.

The chain links TRBV9 to TRBJ1-2, with D tentatively TRBD1 (5 bases). CDR1 is SGDLS, CDR2 YYNGEE, per germline. This CDR3 region has 15 residues. Trimming stripped 3 bases from V and 9 bases from J, with 21 bases between. The CDR3: CASSADVVQGKSYTF. CDR3 nucleotides: TGTGCCAGCAGCGCTGACGTCGTGCAGGGCAAAAGCTACACCTTC.

The rearrangement uses TRBV5-1 and TRBJ1-2; tentative D call: TRBD1 (5 bases). In germline, CDR1 is SGHRS, CDR2 YFSETQ. This CDR3 has 15 residues. Trimming left V 4 bases short and J 6 bases short, with 19 bases between. CDR3 region: CASSPGGESGNGYTF. CDR3 nucleotides: TGCGCCAGCAGCCCTGGGGGAGAGAGCGGGAATGGCTACACCTTC.

This clonotype showed up just a few times. The V gene is TRBV29-1, the J gene TRBJ1-1; TRBD1 aligns across 9 bases. The V and J ends lost 1 base and 1 base, in that order; junction bases with no gene match: 4. The CDR3 length is 15 residues. Germline CDR1 SQVTM, CDR2 ANQGSEA. CDR3 region: CSVEATGQGNTEAFF. The DNA of the CDR3 is TGCAGCGTTGAAGCCACGGGACAGGGGAACACTGAAGCTTTCTTT.

The V gene is TRBV27, the J gene TRBJ1-6; possibly TRBD1 for D (5 bases). Germline CDR1 is MNHEY and CDR2 is SMNVEV (reference sequence). V was clipped by 3 bases and J by 7 bases, with 13 bases between them. The CDR3 length is 15 residues. Here the CDR3 DNA reads TGTGCCAGCAGTTTTCTTAGGGGCCTGAATTCACCCCTCCACTTT. Its translation is CASSFLRGLNSPLHF.

This clonotype has just a few counts. The V call is TRBV20-1, the J call TRBJ1-4; TRBD1 matches at 7 bases. CDR1 and CDR2 from the germline V gene are DFQATT and SNEGSKA (reference sequence). The CDR3 covers 16 residues. The V gene end was trimmed by 3 bases and the J gene end by 8 bases; junction bases not matched to a gene: 15. The CDR3 DNA follows: TGCAGTGCTAGCCCCCGGGACAGCATCAATCGGGAAAAACTGTTTTTT. The encoded protein is CSASPRDSINREKLFF.

This clonotype was detected only a few times. CDR3: CASSAGVGFDNSPLHF. The CDR3 region has the DNA TGTGCCAGCAGTGCGGGGGTTGGTTTCGATAATTCACCCCTCCACTTT. The V and J genes are TRBV6-4 and TRBJ1-6, with a possible D match to TRBD1 (5 bases). The CDR3 runs 16 residues. Germline V gene lookup returns CDR1 MRHNA and CDR2 SNTAGT. V was pared by 4 bases and J by 5 bases, with 15 bases between.

Only a few counts were recorded for this clonotype. CDR3 amino acids: CASSLDAWGNQPQHF. In nucleotides, the CDR3 is TGTGCCAGCAGCTTGGATGCTTGGGGCAATCAGCCCCAGCATTTT. V usage is TRBV5-5 and J usage is TRBJ1-5; D ambiguous. Germline values: CDR1 SGHKS, CDR2 YYEKEE (reference sequence). CDR3 length equals 15 residues. The germline V and J ends were trimmed by 0 bases and 2 bases, with 9 bases remaining between them.

The chain is built from TRBV5-1 and TRBJ1-1, with TRBD1 identical over 9 bases. The V and J ends lost 7 bases and 1 base, in that order; junction bases with no gene match: 8. CDR1 is SGHRS, CDR2 YFSETQ, per germline. This CDR3 has 15 amino acids. The CDR3 loop reads CASVPGQGQNTEAFF. The CDR3 bases are TGCGCCAGCGTCCCGGGACAGGGTCAGAACACTGAAGCTTTCTTT.

At least ten counts were recorded for this clonotype. The gene calls are TRBV4-3 and TRBJ1-2; 8 bases are a match to TRBD1. J lost 4 bases, V lost 1 base, and 8 bases had no gene match. This CDR3 region has 16 residues. Germline-derived CDR1 and CDR2 are LGHNA and YSLEER. CDR3 region: CASSQARTGYRYGYTF. The CDR3 coding sequence is TGCGCCAGCAGCCAAGCGCGGACAGGGTATCGCTATGGCTACACCTTC.

This clonotype was seen more than once but under ten times. V and J are TRBV7-6 and TRBJ2-5; a weak D match, TRBD2 (6 bases). This CDR3 is built from 14 residues. The ends were cut back, 5 bases at V and 3 bases at J, with 13 bases in the middle. Germline V gene data show CDR1 as SGHVS and CDR2 as FNYEAQ. CDR3 amino acids: CASSPPRGKETQYF. The CDR3 DNA sequence: TGTGCCAGCAGCCCCCCTCGGGGGAAAGAGACCCAGTACTTC.

The rearrangement links TRBV10-2 to TRBJ2-3, with D possibly being TRBD1 or TRBD2 (5 bases each). Germline V CDR1 and CDR2: WSHSY, SAAADI. CDR3 length: 16 residues. V was cut by 4 bases and J by 2 bases, with 16 bases left in between. CDR3 bases: TGCGCCAGCAGTGGGGCGTGGGACCCAACCACAGATACGCAGTATTTT. This translates into CASSGAWDPTTDTQYF.

This clonotype was observed a handful of times. The rearrangement links TRBV7-2 to TRBJ1-1; D ambiguous. The CDR3 has 14 amino acids. Germline V gene sequence: CDR1 SGHTA, CDR2 FQGNSA. Trimming took off 5 bases at V and 2 bases at J, with 12 bases between the two ends. CDR3 region: CASSRSTPNTEAFF. In DNA form, the CDR3 reads TGTGCCAGCAGCCGATCTACCCCTAACACTGAAGCTTTCTTT.

This clonotype was counted a few times. This chain joins TRBV20-1 and TRBJ2-1; D is possibly TRBD1 (6 bases). The CDR3 loop spans 13 amino acids. The germline gives CDR1 DFQATT, CDR2 SNEGSKA (reference sequence). Trimming took 3 bases from V and 15 from J, leaving 21 bases between them. CDR3 sequence (DNA): TGCAGTGCTAGTACCATGACAGGCTTGGAGTGGTTCTTC. Amino acids: CSASTMTGLEWFF.

This clonotype came up many times. The chain has TRBV27 and TRBJ2-6, with D perhaps matching TRBD1 (5 bases). V lost 8 bases to trimming and J lost 9 bases, with 14 bases between them. The CDR3 consists of 13 residues. CDR1 is MNHEY and CDR2 is SMNVEV in the germline V gene (reference sequence). The CDR3 nucleotides are TGTGCCAGCCGCCGGCAGGGTGTCAACGTCCTGACTTTC. Amino acids: CASRRQGVNVLTF.

This clonotype appeared a few times. The chain is built from TRBV24-1 and TRBJ2-1; D gene uncertain. V was shortened by 0 bases and J by 9 bases, with 5 bases between the two germline ends. The germline CDR1 and CDR2 sequences are KGHDR and SFDVKD. This CDR3 is 12 amino acids long. The CDR3, as DNA: TGTGCCACCAGTGATTTGCTGGGTGAGCAGTTCTTC. This translates into CATSDLLGEQFF.

The chain combines TRBV30 with TRBJ2-7; no clear D gene. Per the germline V gene, CDR1 is GTSNPN and CDR2 is SVGIG (reference sequence). Trimming left V 0 bases short and J 7 bases short, with 13 bases between. CDR3 length: 13 residues. CDR3: CAWSVNVLGEQYF. The DNA of the CDR3 is TGTGCCTGGAGTGTAAACGTACTGGGGGAGCAGTACTTC.

This sequence joins TRBV20-1 and TRBJ2-5; the D gene could be TRBD1 or TRBD2 (7 bases each). The germline CDR1 and CDR2 sequences are DFQATT and SNEGSKA (reference sequence). Deletions cut 1 base from V and 2 bases from J, with 17 bases between. The CDR3 contains 16 residues. DNA of the CDR3: TGCAGTGCTAGAGGAGGGGGCGGGAGTCTTCAAGAGACCCAGTACTTC. Protein: CSARGGGGSLQETQYF.

This clonotype was seen many times. The gene calls are TRBV12-3 or TRBV12-4 and TRBJ1-6; 9 nucleotides line up with TRBD1. The CDR3 consists of 13 residues. In DNA, the CDR3 is TGTGCGTCCGGGGACAGGGTTGATTCACCCCTCCACTTT. It is translated as CASGDRVDSPLHF.